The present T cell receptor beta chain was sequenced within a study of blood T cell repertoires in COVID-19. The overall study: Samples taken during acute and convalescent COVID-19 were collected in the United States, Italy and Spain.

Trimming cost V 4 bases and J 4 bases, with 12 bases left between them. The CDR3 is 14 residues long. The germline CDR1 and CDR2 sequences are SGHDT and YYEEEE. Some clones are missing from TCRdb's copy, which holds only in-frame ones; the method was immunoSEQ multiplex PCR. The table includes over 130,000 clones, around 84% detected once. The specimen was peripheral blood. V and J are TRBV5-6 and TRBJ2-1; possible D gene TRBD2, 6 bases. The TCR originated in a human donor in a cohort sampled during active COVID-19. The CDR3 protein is CASSGREPYNEQFF. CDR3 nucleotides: TGTGCCAGCAGCGGCCGGGAGCCGTACAATGAGCAGTTCTTC. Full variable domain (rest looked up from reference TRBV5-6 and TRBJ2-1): DAGVTQSPTHLIKTRGQQVTLRCSPKSGHDTVSWYQQALGQGPQFIFQYYEEEERQRGNFPDRFSGHQFPNYSSELNVNALLLGDSALYLCASSGREPYNEQFFGPGTRLTVL.